Presented here are 5 T cell receptor beta chains from one specimen sequenced in a study of shared clonotypes between healthy human individuals. TCRdb's copy holds only in-frame clones and misses some; the assay was immunoSEQ multiplex PCR. The sample lists roughly 2 million clones; 90% to 95% were seen once. Material for sequencing was naive CD4+ T cells sorted from blood. Regarding subset: CD45RA+ positively selected. All receptors derive from a man aged 18 to 30 in good health.

The chain has TRBV5-4 and TRBJ1-3; 7 bases are a match to TRBD1. This CDR3 is built from 14 residues. CDR1 is SGHNT and CDR2 is YYREEE in the germline V gene (reference sequence). V lost 2 bases, J lost 2 bases, and 1 base stayed unmatched. The CDR3 DNA is TGTGCCAGCAGCTTCGACAGGGCTGGAAACACCATATATTTT. It yields the protein CASSFDRAGNTIYF.

Of note for this clone: This CDR3 is also generated by other DNA sequences in the sample. The genes are TRBV11-2 and TRBJ2-7; no firm D call. The V end was cut by 2 bases, the J end by 3 bases, with 5 bases between. The V gene's germline CDR1 is SGHAT and CDR2 FQNNGV. The CDR3 spans 12 residues. The CDR3 region has the DNA TGTGCCAGCAGCTTATCGGGCTACGAGCAGTACTTC. As protein: CASSLSGYEQYF.

Regarding this clone: In the same sample, other DNA sequences code for this CDR3. The chain combines TRBV5-1 with TRBJ2-3, with D unresolved. V shed 0 bases and J shed 1 base, with 6 bases lying between them. The CDR3 runs 14 residues. Germline loops: CDR1 SGHRS, CDR2 YFSETQ. The CDR3 DNA reads as TGCGCCAGCAGCTTGGCCGTTGGCACAGATACGCAGTATTTT. It translates to CASSLAVGTDTQYF. Variable domain in full (rest from reference TRBV5-1 and TRBJ2-3): KAGVTQTPRYLIKTRGQQVTLSCSPISGHRSVSWYQQTPGQGLQFLFEYFSETQRNKGNFPGRFSGRQFSNSRSEMNVSTLELGDSALYLCASSLAVGTDTQYFGPGTRLTVL.

This sequence joins TRBV29-1 and TRBJ2-5; D gene ambiguous. This CDR3 is built from 12 residues. Germline CDR1 SQVTM, CDR2 ANQGSEA. V was cut by 6 bases and J by 5 bases, with 13 bases left in between. CDR3 DNA: TGCAGCGTGGAGAAGACGGTGGAGACCCAGTACTTC. It codes for CSVEKTVETQYF. The variable domain in full, with the rest retrieved from reference TRBV29-1 and TRBJ2-5, is SAVISQKPSRDICQRGTSLTIQCQVDSQVTMMFWYRQQPGQSLTLIATANQGSEATYESGFVIDKFPISRPNLTFSTLTVSNMSPEDSSIYLCSVEKTVETQYFGPGTRLLVL.

In DNA form, the CDR3 reads TGCGCCAGCAGCGTCTCTGTAGAGGACGAGCAGTACTTC. The encoded protein is CASSVSVEDEQYF. V and J are TRBV5-1 and TRBJ2-7; no clear D gene. Germline V lookup: CDR1 SGHRS, CDR2 YFSETQ. V lost 4 bases and J 5 bases, leaving 13 bases between the germline ends. The CDR3 spans 13 residues.